Shown below are 14 T cell receptor beta chains from a single sample sequenced in a study of blood T cell repertoires in COVID-19. Profiled with immunoSEQ multiplex PCR; TCRdb holds only in-frame clones, not every one. The sample yields some 400,000 clones, 80% to 90% seen once. The sequenced sample consisted of PBMCs or T cells enriched from blood (not recorded which). These receptors all come from a young man who had recovered from COVID-19.

The J gene is TRBJ2-5, the V gene TRBV7-9; possibly TRBD2 for D (5 bases). This CDR3 spans 15 amino acids. V shed 4 bases and J shed 2 bases, with 14 bases lying between them. CDR1 and CDR2 (germline): SEHNR, FQNEAQ (reference sequence). CDR3 amino acids: CASSWGETAQETQYF. The CDR3 nucleotides read TGTGCCAGCAGCTGGGGAGAGACGGCTCAAGAGACCCAGTACTTC.

The chain employs TRBV12-3 or TRBV12-4 and TRBJ1-2; D might be TRBD1 (5 bases). The CDR3 has 11 amino acids. The V gene lost 6 bases and the J gene lost 13 bases, with 15 bases spanning the gap. CDR3 amino acids: CASSQIQETTF. The CDR3 nucleotides are TGTGCCAGCAGCCAGATACAGGAAACCACCTTC.

The chain is built from TRBV6-2 or TRBV6-3 and TRBJ2-7; TRBD2 aligns across 11 bases. This CDR3 has 18 amino acids. The J segment lost 5 bases and the V segment lost 0 bases, leaving 12 bases of the junction unmatched. Germline CDR1 reads MNHEY; CDR2 reads SVGEGT. DNA for the CDR3: TGTGCCAGCAGTTACTCACTAGCGGGAGCCACCTTGGAGGACGAGCAGTACTTC. This sequence encodes CASSYSLAGATLEDEQYF.

The chain joins TRBV6-1 to TRBJ2-3, with 10 bases identical to TRBD2. J lost 7 bases, V lost 1 base, and 5 bases had no gene match. The CDR3 has 15 amino acids. Looked up from germline, CDR1 is MNHNS and CDR2 is SASEGT. The CDR3 region has the DNA TGTGCCAGCAGTGAAGAGACTAGCGGGCCGAATACGCAGTATTTT. This translates into CASSEETSGPNTQYF.

This CDR3 reads CSALVGGGEKLFF. CDR3 DNA: TGCAGCGCCCTTGTTGGGGGAGGAGAAAAACTGTTTTTT. This chain links TRBV29-1 with TRBJ1-4; a possible D gene is TRBD1 (5 bases). This CDR3 comprises 13 residues. Looked up from germline, CDR1 is SQVTM and CDR2 is ANQGSEA. Trimming stripped 7 bases from V and 8 bases from J, with 17 bases between. The full variable domain, in which reference TRBV29-1 and TRBJ1-4 provide the parts outside the CDR3, is SAVISQKPSRDICQRGTSLTIQCQVDSQVTMMFWYRQQPGQSLTLIATANQGSEATYESGFVIDKFPISRPNLTFSTLTVSNMSPEDSSIYLCSALVGGGEKLFFGSGTQLSVL.

The chain recombines TRBV6-5 with TRBJ2-7; 8 positions agree with TRBD1. The trim removed 6 bases at V and 5 bases at J, leaving 9 bases unmatched. Germline V CDR1 and CDR2: MNHEY, SVGAGI. The CDR3 is made up of 14 amino acids. This CDR3 reads CASRGQGASHEQYF. The CDR3 DNA follows: TGTGCCAGCAGAGGGCAGGGGGCGAGTCACGAGCAGTACTTC.

The chain links TRBV5-1 to TRBJ1-1; D gene ambiguous. The CDR3 runs 15 residues. Germline V gene data show CDR1 as SGHRS and CDR2 as YFSETQ. V was trimmed by 3 bases and J by 4 bases, leaving 16 bases between them. DNA of the CDR3: TGCGCCAGCAGCTCGCTAGGCGGGGAGGGCACTGAAGCTTTCTTT. Protein sequence: CASSSLGGEGTEAFF.

This chain uses TRBV19 with TRBJ2-1, with 8 bases aligning to TRBD2. The length of the CDR3 is 12 residues. With 6 bases clipped from V and 7 bases from J, the junction kept 2 bases outside the gene matches. Germline V gives CDR1 LNHDA, CDR2 SQIVND (reference sequence). DNA for the CDR3: TGTGCCAGTAGGGGGACTAGTAATGAGCAGTTCTTC. Amino acid sequence: CASRGTSNEQFF.

The chain couples TRBV19 to TRBJ2-2; maybe TRBD1 (6 bases). Germline V gives CDR1 LNHDA, CDR2 SQIVND (reference sequence). V was shortened by 5 bases and J by 6 bases, with 10 bases between the two germline ends. This CDR3 spans 13 amino acids. CDR3 region: CASSGTWAGELFF. CDR3 DNA sequence: TGTGCCAGTAGTGGGACATGGGCCGGGGAGCTGTTTTTT.

The CDR3 coding sequence is TGTGCCAGCAGCTCAACGCGGGAGGCCAACTCCTACAATGAGCAGTTCTTC. Translated: CASSSTREANSYNEQFF. J is TRBJ2-1 and V is TRBV27; 8 bases fit TRBD2. This CDR3 has 17 residues. Germline trimming cut 6 bases from V and 0 bases from J; bases unmatched to any gene: 10. Germline lookup yields CDR1 MNHEY and CDR2 SMNVEV (reference sequence).

The V and J genes are TRBV5-4 and TRBJ2-2; 7 bases line up with TRBD2. V lost 4 bases, J lost 1 base, and 10 bases stayed unmatched. This CDR3 has 17 amino acids. Germline V CDR1 and CDR2: SGHNT, YYREEE (reference sequence). This CDR3 reads CASSRPLGGRNTGELFF. Written as DNA, the CDR3 is TGTGCCAGCAGCAGACCCCTTGGCGGGAGGAACACCGGGGAGCTGTTTTTT.

The rearrangement links TRBV12-5 to TRBJ1-5, with a possible D match to TRBD1 (6 bases). Trimming removed 1 base at V and 1 base at J, with 17 bases between. The germline V gene encodes CDR1 LGHNT and CDR2 FRNRAP. This CDR3 has 18 amino acids. CDR3 region: CASGLALDSSVSNQPQHF. The CDR3 nucleotides read TGTGCTAGTGGTTTGGCACTGGACAGTAGTGTAAGCAATCAGCCCCAGCATTTT.

This sequence joins TRBV3-1 (or the pseudogene TRBV3-2) and TRBJ2-2; TRBD1 matches at 7 bases. CDR1 LGHDT and CDR2 YNNKEL come from the germline V gene (reference sequence). CDR3 length: 13 residues. J was trimmed by 7 bases and V by 3 bases; bases with no gene match: 2. The CDR3 DNA is TGTGCCAGCAGCCAGACAGGGCACGGGGAGCTGTTTTTT. Its translation is CASSQTGHGELFF.

The rearrangement links TRBV28 to TRBJ2-7; no reliable D call. This CDR3 has 17 residues. V was cut by 4 bases and J by 3 bases, with 22 bases left in between. Per the germline V gene, CDR1 is MDHEN and CDR2 is SYDVKM. CDR3 coding DNA: TGTGCCAGCAGTTCTTTACGAGTAGTTGACGGAGACTACGAGCAGTACTTC. Its protein is CASSSLRVVDGDYEQYF.